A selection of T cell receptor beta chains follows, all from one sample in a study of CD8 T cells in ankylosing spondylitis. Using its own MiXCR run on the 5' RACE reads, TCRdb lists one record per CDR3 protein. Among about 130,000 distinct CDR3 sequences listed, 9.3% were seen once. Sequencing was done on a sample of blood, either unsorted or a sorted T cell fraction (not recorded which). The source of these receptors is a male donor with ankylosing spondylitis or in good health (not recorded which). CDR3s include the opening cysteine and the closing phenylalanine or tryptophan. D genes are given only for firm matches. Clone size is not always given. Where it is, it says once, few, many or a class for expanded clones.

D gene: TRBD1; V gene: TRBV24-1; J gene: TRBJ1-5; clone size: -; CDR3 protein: CATSDLDDRVDDQPQHF; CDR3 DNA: TGTGCCACCAGTGATTTGGATGACAGGGTCGACGATCAGCCCCAGCATTTT
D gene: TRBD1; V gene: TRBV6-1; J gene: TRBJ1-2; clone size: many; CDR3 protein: CASTTGTGNYGYTF; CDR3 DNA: TGTGCCAGCACTACCGGGACAGGGAACTATGGCTACACCTTC
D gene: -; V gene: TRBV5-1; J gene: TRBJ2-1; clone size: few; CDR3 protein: CASSSRLVSGEQFF; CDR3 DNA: TGCGCCAGCAGCTCAAGACTAGTCAGCGGTGAGCAGTTCTTC
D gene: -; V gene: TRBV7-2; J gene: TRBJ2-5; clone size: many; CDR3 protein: CASSFGHTRETQYF; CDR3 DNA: TGTGCCAGCAGCTTTGGACATACCCGTGAGACCCAGTACTTC
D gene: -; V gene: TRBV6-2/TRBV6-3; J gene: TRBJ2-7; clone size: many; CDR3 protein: CASSYTPDGRGPDEQYF; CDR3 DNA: TGTGCCAGCAGTTACACCCCTGACGGTAGGGGACCTGACGAGCAGTACTTC
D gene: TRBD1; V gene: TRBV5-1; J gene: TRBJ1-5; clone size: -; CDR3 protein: CTSSQQGNQPQHF; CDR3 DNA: TGCACCAGCAGTCAACAGGGGAATCAGCCCCAGCATTTT
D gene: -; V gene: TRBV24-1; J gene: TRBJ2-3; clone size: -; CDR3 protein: CATSDANRDTQYF; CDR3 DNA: TGTGCCACCAGTGACGCAAACAGGGATACGCAGTATTTT
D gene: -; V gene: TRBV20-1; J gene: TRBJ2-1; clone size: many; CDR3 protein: CSASRGLHEQFF; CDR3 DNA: TGCAGTGCTAGTCGGGGACTCCATGAGCAGTTCTTC
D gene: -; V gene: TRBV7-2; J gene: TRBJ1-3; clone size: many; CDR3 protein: CASSLEYGISGNTIYF; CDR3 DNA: TGTGCCAGCAGCTTAGAATACGGAATCTCTGGAAACACCATATATTTT
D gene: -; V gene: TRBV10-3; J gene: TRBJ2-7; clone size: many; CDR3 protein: CAISAGTASYEQYF; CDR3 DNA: TGTGCCATCAGTGCCGGGACGGCTTCCTACGAGCAGTACTTC
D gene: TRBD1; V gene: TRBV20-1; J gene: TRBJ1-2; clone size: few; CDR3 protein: CSAIGQGGGYTF; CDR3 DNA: TGCAGTGCTATCGGACAGGGAGGGGGCTACACCTTC
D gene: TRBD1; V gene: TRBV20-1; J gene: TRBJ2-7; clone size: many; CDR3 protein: CSARGGTGGTYEQYF; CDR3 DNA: TGCAGTGCTAGAGGCGGCACAGGGGGAACGTACGAGCAGTACTTC
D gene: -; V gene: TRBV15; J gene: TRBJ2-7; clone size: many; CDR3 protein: CATSRDRSYSTYEQYF; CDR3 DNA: TGTGCCACCAGCAGAGATCGGTCGTACTCGACCTACGAGCAGTACTTC
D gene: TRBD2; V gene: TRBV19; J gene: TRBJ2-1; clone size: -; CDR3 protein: CASSKLRAGVSGEQFF; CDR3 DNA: TGTGCCAGTAGTAAGCTCAGAGCGGGAGTCTCGGGTGAGCAGTTCTTC
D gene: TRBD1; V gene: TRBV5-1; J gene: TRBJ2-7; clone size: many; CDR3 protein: CASSLLSGTDSYEQYF; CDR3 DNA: TGCGCCAGCAGCTTACTATCCGGGACAGACTCCTACGAGCAGTACTTC
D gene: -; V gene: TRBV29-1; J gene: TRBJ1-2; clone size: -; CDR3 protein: CSAARTDRDDYTF; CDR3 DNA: TGCAGCGCCGCGAGGACAGACCGAGATGACTACACCTTC
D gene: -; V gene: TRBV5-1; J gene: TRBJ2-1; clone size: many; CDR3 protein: CASSLRQGRYNEQFF; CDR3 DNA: TGCGCCAGCAGCTTGAGGCAGGGGCGTTACAATGAGCAGTTCTTC
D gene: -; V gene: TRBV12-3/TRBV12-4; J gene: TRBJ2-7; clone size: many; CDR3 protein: CASSGGSYEQYF; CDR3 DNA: TGTGCCAGCTCCGGGGGCTCCTACGAGCAGTACTTC
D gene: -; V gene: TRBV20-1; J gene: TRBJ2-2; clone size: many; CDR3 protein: CSAGENTGELFF; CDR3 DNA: TGCAGTGCCGGAGAAAACACCGGGGAGCTGTTTTTT
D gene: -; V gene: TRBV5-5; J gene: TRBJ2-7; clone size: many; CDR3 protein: CASTRTALPYEQYF; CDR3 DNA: TGTGCCAGCACTCGGACAGCCCTTCCCTACGAGCAGTACTTC
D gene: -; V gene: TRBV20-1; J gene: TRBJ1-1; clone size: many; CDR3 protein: CSGELPGNMNTEAFF; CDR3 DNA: TGCAGTGGGGAGTTGCCAGGAAACATGAACACTGAAGCTTTCTTT